The T cell receptor beta chain under discussion was sequenced for a study of CXCR3-negative and CXCR3-positive naive CD8 T cells. Carrying UMI labels, the TRB cDNA libraries were prepared through 5' RACE. TCRdb re-called the 5' RACE reads and catalogs CDR3 proteins one per entry, DNA excluded. The repertoire table contains about 150,000 distinct CDR3 sequences. This CDR3 contains 15 residues. CDR1 MNHNY and CDR2 SVGAGI come from the germline V gene (reference sequence). Note on this clonotype: The antigen is unknown.

Study results and caveats: CXCR3-positive naive cells carried more hydrophobic TRB CDR3s than CXCR3-negative ones. In both naive subsets diversity was comparably high, whereas memory CD8+ cells showed much lower diversity.

The V gene is TRBV6-6, the J gene TRBJ2-1; TCRdb picks TRBD2, but there is no DNA to check that call. Specimen: naive CXCR3+ CD8+ T cells from blood. Regarding subset: CD45RO-CCR7+CD27+CD95- naive CD8+ T cells expressing CXCR3 (TNR3+). The TCR comes from a human donor in good health. Some clones in this sample may be carry-over from other donors' samples. The CDR3 is CASSPGLADYSEQFF.